This T cell receptor (beta chain) was identified in a study of T cell responses to AZD1222 COVID-19 vaccine. CDR3 size: 12 residues. Germline V gene lookup returns CDR1 MNHNS and CDR2 SASEGT. V gave up 11 bases and J gave up 6 bases, with 13 bases separating them. Repertoires were generated with immunoSEQ multiplex PCR, while TCRdb's copy carries only in-frame clones and drops some. The sample lists about 180,000 clones, around 88% seen once, with around 10% in the top ten. The chain employs TRBV6-1 and TRBJ1-4; weak D call: TRBD1 (5 bases). Sequencing was performed on peripheral blood, taken 28 days after the second AZD1222 dose. The sequence was collected from an adult who received the AZD1222 COVID-19 vaccine. This chain's CDR3 is CAFRDLDEKLFF. Here the CDR3 DNA reads TGTGCCTTCAGGGATTTGGATGAAAAACTGTTTTTT.